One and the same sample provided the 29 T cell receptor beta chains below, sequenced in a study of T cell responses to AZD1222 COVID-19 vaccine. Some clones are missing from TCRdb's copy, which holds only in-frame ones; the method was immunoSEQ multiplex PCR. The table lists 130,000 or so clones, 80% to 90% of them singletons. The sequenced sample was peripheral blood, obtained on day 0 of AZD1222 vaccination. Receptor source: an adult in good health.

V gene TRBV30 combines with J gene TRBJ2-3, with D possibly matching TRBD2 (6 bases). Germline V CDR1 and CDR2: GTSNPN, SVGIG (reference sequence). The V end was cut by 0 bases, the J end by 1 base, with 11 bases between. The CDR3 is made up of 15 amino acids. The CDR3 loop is CAWSVWGGGTDTQYF. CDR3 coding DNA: TGTGCCTGGAGTGTATGGGGAGGAGGCACAGATACGCAGTATTTT.

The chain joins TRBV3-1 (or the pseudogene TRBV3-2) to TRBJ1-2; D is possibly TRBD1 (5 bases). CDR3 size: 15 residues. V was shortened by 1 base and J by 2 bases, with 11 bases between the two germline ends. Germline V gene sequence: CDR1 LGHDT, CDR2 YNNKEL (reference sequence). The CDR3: CASSQAWDGNYGYTF. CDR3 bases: TGTGCCAGCAGCCAAGCCTGGGACGGCAACTATGGCTACACCTTC.

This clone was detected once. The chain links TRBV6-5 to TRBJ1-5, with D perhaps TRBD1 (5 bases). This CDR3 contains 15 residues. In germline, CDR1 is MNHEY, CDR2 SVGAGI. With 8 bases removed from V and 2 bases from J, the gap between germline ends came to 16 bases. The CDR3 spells CASRRLAGGNQPQHF. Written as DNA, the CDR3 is TGTGCCAGCCGAAGACTAGCGGGGGGCAATCAGCCCCAGCATTTT.

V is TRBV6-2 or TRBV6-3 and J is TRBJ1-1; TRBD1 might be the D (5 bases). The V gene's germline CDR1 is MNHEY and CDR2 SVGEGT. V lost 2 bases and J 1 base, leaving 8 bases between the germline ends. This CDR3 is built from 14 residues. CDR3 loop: CASSYRDRNTEAFF. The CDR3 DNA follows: TGTGCCAGCAGTTACCGGGACCGGAACACTGAAGCTTTCTTT.

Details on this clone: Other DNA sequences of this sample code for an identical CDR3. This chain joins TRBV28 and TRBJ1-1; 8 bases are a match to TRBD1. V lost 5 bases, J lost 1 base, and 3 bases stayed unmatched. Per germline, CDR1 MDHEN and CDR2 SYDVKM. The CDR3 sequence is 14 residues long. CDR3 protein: CASSPTGANTEAFF. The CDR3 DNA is TGTGCCAGCAGTCCGACAGGGGCGAACACTGAAGCTTTCTTT.

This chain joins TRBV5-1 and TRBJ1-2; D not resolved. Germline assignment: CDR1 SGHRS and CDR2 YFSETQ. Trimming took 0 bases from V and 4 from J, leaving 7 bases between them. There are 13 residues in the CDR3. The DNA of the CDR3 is TGCGCCAGCAGCTTGGAGGGTGGCTATGGCTACACCTTC. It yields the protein CASSLEGGYGYTF.

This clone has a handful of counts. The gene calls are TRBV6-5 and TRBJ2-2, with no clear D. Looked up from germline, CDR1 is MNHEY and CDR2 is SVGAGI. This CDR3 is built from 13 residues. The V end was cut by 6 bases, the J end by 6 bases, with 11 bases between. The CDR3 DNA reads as TGTGCCAGCAGGAGCAGGCGTGCCGGGGAGCTGTTTTTT. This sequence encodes CASRSRRAGELFF.

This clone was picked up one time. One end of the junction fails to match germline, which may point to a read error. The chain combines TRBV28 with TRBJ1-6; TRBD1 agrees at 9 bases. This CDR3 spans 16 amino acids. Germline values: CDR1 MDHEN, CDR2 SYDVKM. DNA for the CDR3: TGTGCCAGCTTCCCCTCCGGGACAGGGAATAACTCACCCCTCCACTTT. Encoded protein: CASFPSGTGNNSPLHF. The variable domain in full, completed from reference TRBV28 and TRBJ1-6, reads DVKVTQSSRYLVKRTGEKVFLECVQDMDHENMFWYRQDPGLGLRLIYFSYDVKMKEKGDIPEGYSVSREKKERFSLILESASTNQTSMYLCASFPSGTGNNSPLHFGNGTRLTVT.

The CDR3 DNA reads as TGTGCCAGCAGCCCTGACCTGGGGAATTCACCCCTCCACTTT. This codes for CASSPDLGNSPLHF. This sequence joins TRBV7-9 and TRBJ1-6, with D unresolved. The V gene lost 5 bases and the J gene lost 7 bases, with 12 bases spanning the gap. Germline values: CDR1 SEHNR, CDR2 FQNEAQ (reference sequence). This CDR3 comprises 14 residues. Full variable domain (outside the CDR3, taken from reference TRBV7-9 and TRBJ1-6): DTGVSQNPRHKITKRGQNVTFRCDPISEHNRLYWYRQTLGQGPEFLTYFQNEAQLEKSRLLSDRFSAERPKGSFSTLEIQRTEQGDSAMYLCASSPDLGNSPLHFGNGTRLTVT.

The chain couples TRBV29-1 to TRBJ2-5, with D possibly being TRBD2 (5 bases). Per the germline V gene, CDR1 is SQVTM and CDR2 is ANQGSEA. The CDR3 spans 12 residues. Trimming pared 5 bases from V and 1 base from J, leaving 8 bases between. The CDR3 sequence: CSVNLAQETQYF. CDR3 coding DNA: TGCAGCGTTAATCTAGCCCAAGAGACCCAGTACTTC.

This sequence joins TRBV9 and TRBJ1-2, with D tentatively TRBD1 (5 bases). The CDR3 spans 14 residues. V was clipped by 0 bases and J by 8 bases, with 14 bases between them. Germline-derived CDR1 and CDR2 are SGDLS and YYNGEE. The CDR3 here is CASSVGGRDRGYTF. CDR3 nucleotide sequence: TGTGCCAGCAGCGTAGGAGGCAGGGATAGGGGCTACACCTTC.

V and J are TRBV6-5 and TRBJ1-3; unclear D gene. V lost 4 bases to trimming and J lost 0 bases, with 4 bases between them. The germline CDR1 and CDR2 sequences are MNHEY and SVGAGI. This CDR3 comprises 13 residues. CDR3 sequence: CASSSRSGNTIYF. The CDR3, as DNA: TGTGCCAGCAGTTCTCGCTCTGGAAACACCATATATTTT.

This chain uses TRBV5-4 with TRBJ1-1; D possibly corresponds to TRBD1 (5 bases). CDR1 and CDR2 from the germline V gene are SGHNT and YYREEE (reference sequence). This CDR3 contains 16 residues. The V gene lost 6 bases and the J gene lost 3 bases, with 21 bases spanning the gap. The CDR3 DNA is TGTGCCAGCAACCTCGGGACGCCCGGGGGACACACTGAAGCTTTCTTT. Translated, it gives CASNLGTPGGHTEAFF.

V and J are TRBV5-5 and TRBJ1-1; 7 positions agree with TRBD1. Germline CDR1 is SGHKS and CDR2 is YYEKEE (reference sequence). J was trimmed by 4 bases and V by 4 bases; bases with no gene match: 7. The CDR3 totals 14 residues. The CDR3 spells CASSRTGPATEAFF. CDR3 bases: TGTGCCAGCAGCCGGACAGGCCCCGCCACTGAAGCTTTCTTT.

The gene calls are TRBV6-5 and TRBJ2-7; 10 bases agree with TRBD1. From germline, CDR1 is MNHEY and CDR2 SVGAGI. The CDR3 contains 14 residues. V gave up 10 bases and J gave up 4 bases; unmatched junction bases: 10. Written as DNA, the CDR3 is TGTGCCACACAGCGGACAGGGGGTTCTTACGAGCAGTACTTC. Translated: CATQRTGGSYEQYF.

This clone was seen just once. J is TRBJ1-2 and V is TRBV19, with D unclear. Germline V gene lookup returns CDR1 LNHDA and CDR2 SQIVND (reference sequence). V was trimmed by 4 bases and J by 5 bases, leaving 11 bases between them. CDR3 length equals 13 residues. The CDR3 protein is CASSTRTEYGYTF. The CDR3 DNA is TGTGCCAGTAGTACACGGACGGAATATGGCTACACCTTC.

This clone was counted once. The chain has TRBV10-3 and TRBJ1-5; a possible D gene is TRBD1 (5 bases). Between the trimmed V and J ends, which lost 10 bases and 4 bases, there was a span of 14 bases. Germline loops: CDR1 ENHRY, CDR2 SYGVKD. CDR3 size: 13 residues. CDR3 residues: CATCRQPNQPQHF. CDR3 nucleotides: TGTGCCACCTGTCGACAGCCTAATCAGCCCCAGCATTTT.

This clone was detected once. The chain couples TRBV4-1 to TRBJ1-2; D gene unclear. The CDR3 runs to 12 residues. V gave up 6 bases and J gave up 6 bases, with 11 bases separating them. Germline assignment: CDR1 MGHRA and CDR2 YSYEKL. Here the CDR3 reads CASRSIADGYTF. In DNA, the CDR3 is TGCGCCAGCAGGTCGATCGCAGATGGCTACACCTTC.

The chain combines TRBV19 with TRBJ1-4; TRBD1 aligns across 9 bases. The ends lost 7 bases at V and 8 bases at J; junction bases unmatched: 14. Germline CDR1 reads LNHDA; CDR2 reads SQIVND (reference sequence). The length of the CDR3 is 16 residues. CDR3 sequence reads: CASMAEQGAEGEKLFF. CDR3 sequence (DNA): TGTGCCAGTATGGCGGAACAGGGGGCTGAAGGGGAAAAACTGTTTTTT.

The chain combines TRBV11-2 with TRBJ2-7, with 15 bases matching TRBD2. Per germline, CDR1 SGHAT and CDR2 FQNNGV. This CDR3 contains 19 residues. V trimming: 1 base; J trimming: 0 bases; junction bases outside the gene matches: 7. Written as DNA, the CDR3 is TGTGCCAGCAGCTTAGCTATGTGGACTAGCGGGAGGGTCTCCTACGAGCAGTACTTC. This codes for CASSLAMWTSGRVSYEQYF.

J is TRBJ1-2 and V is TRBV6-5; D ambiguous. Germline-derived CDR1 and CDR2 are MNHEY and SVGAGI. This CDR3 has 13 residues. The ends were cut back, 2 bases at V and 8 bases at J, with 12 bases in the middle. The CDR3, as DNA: TGTGCCAGCAGTTACAGGAGAGGAGGCGGCTACACCTTC. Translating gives CASSYRRGGGYTF.

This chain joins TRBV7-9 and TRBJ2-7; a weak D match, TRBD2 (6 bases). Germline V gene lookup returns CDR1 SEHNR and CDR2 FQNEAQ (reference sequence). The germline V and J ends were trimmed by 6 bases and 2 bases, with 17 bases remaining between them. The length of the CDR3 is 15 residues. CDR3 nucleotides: TGTGCCAGCAGTCGAGATGGGATAGCGGCCTACGAGCAGTACTTC. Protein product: CASSRDGIAAYEQYF.

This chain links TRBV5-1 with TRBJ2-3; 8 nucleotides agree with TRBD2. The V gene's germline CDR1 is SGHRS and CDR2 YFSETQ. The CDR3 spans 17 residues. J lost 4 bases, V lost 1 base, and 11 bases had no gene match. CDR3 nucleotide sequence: TGCGCCAGCAGCTTGATGGGACTAGGACTTCGAGCAGATACGCAGTATTTT. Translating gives CASSLMGLGLRADTQYF.

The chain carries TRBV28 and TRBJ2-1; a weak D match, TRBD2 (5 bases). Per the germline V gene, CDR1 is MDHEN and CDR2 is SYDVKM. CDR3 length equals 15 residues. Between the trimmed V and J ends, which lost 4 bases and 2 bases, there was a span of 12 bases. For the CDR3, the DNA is TGTGCCAGCAGTTCTAGCCAGTGGACCTACAATGAGCAGTTCTTC. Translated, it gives CASSSSQWTYNEQFF.

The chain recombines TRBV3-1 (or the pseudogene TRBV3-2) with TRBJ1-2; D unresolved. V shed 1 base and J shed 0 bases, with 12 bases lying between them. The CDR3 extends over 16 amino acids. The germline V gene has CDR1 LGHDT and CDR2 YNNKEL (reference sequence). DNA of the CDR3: TGTGCCAGCAGCCAAGTTGGTGGCATATCTAACTATGGCTACACCTTC. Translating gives CASSQVGGISNYGYTF.

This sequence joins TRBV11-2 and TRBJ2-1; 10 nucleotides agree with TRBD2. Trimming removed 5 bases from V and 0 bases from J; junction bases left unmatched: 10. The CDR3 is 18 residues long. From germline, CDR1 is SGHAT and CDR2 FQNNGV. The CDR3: CASSPRGSGGSSYNEQFF. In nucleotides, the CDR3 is TGTGCCAGCAGCCCCCGGGGTAGCGGGGGGAGCTCCTACAATGAGCAGTTCTTC.

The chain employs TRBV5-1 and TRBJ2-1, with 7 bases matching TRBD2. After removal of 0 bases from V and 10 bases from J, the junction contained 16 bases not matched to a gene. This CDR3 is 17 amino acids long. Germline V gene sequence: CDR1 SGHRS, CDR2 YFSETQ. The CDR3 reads CASSLAVGAGTPPEQFF. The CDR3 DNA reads TGCGCCAGCAGCTTGGCGGTGGGAGCGGGGACCCCCCCCGAGCAGTTCTTC.

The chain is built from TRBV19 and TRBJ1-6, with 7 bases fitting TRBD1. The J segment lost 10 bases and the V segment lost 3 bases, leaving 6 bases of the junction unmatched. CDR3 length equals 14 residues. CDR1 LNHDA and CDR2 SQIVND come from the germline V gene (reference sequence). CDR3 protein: CASSIDRALSPLHF. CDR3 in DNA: TGTGCCAGTAGTATCGACAGGGCCTTGTCACCCCTCCACTTT.

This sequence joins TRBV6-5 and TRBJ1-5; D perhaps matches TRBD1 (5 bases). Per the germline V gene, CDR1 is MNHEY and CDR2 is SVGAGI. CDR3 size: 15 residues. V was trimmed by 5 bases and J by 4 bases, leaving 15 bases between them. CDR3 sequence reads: CASSRDWDLNQPQHF. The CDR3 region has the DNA TGTGCCAGCAGTAGGGACTGGGATTTGAATCAGCCCCAGCATTTT.